Sequencing of this TCR beta chain was carried out in a study of vaccination and CD4 T cells after COVID-19. Study context: Cells were stimulated with overlapping spike peptides from SARS-CoV-2, HCoV-NL63, HCoV-OC43 and HCoV-229E.

Treatment of the sample: roughly ten-day PBMC culture with coronavirus spike peptide pools or control peptides (ViraFEST assay). Unexposed donor CD4+ T cells predated the COVID-19 pandemic, collected 2011-2018. Trimming removed 3 bases at V and 2 bases at J, with 11 bases between. Germline V gene data show CDR1 as DFQATT and CDR2 as SNEGSKA (reference sequence). The CDR3 is 13 amino acids. This clonotype was recorded a few times. Its antigen is not identified. The Oncomine TCR Beta short-read assay sequenced DNA from cultured CD4+ T cells. Cultured CD4+ T cells yielded the extracted genomic DNA. TCRdb reprocessed the PCR reads with MiXCR, giving one entry per CDR3 protein. Among nearly 7,000 distinct CDR3 sequences listed, around 35% were seen once.

This clonotype was sampled from a human donor in good health. The source material was CD4+ T cells from blood, cultured in vitro. The gene calls are TRBV20-1 and TRBJ2-7; D is ambiguous. The CDR3 DNA follows: TGCAGTGCTAGGGTTGGTGGGCCCTACGAGCAGTACTTC. Residues: CSARVGGPYEQYF.